The 10 T cell receptor beta chains below come from one sample, sequenced in a study of beta chain features in type 1 diabetes. Study observations and caveats: Within each of all four CD4+ subsets, Type 1 diabetes patients had TCRB CDR3s that were moderately but significantly shorter.

Reverse transcription of all isolated RNA meant that expressed TCRB transcripts were sequenced. Data came from immunoSEQ multiplex PCR; TCRdb stores just in-frame clones and leaves some out. The sample has 200,000 to 250,000 clones, 14% seen once. No antigen has been assigned to these receptors. The sample was naive CD4+ T cells from blood. The receptor set was obtained from a young man with type 1 diabetes.

This clone was counted between two and nine times. The chain employs TRBV28 and TRBJ1-1; tentatively, D is TRBD1 (5 bases). Trimming took off 5 bases at V and 6 bases at J, with 16 bases between the two ends. The CDR3 is 14 residues long. CDR1 is MDHEN, CDR2 SYDVKM, per germline. The CDR3: CASSLWQGISEAFF. In nucleotides, the CDR3 is TGTGCCAGCAGTCTCTGGCAGGGTATATCTGAAGCTTTCTTT.

This chain connects TRBV21-1 to TRBJ1-4; the table calls TRBD1, which could not be checked here. TRBV21-1 constitutes a pseudogene. The CDR3 runs to 14 residues. The CDR3 sequence is CASLAWGAEEKLFF. As DNA, the CDR3 is TGTGCCAGCCTCGCTTGGGGCGCGGAGGAAAAACTGTTTTTT.

This clone has more than one count but fewer than ten. The V gene is TRBV29-1, the J gene TRBJ2-7; no reliable D call. The germline V gene has CDR1 SQVTM and CDR2 ANQGSEA. V was clipped by 5 bases and J by 0 bases, with 14 bases between them. The CDR3 is made up of 14 amino acids. The DNA of the CDR3 is TGCAGCGTTATTCAGGTTTCCAGCTCCTACGAGCAGTACTTC. Translating it yields CSVIQVSSSYEQYF.

This clone showed up just a few times. The rearrangement joins TRBV30 to TRBJ1-4, with D possibly matching TRBD1 (6 bases). The CDR3 runs to 12 residues. Germline V gene sequence: CDR1 GTSNPN, CDR2 SVGIG (reference sequence). The V end was cut by 8 bases, the J end by 7 bases, with 14 bases between. CDR3 sequence: CAGGSRAEKLFF. The CDR3 DNA reads TGTGCCGGGGGCAGCAGGGCTGAAAAACTGTTTTTT.

The chain joins TRBV7-9 to TRBJ2-2, with 13 bases that match TRBD2. V lost 5 bases to trimming and J lost 2 bases; unmatched junction nucleotides: 5. Germline-derived CDR1 and CDR2 are SEHNR and FQNEAQ (reference sequence). The CDR3 contains 17 residues. In DNA form, the CDR3 reads TGTGCCAGCAGCCCCAGGACTAGCGGGAGTAACACCGGGGAGCTGTTTTTT. Its translation: CASSPRTSGSNTGELFF.

V gene TRBV4-2 combines with J gene TRBJ2-1, with 13 bases identical to TRBD2. The junction had 9 bases not matched to a gene; V was cut back by 0 bases and J by 10 bases. Germline V CDR1 and CDR2: LGHNA, YNFKEQ. The CDR3 has 17 amino acids. The CDR3 loop reads CASSQEGRTSGSREQFF. Here the CDR3 DNA reads TGTGCCAGCAGCCAAGAGGGGCGGACTAGCGGGAGCCGGGAGCAGTTCTTC.

The table lists this clone with a few counts. The chain recombines TRBV6-5 with TRBJ2-1; weak D call: TRBD2 (6 bases). Trimming removed 5 bases at V and 8 bases at J, with 19 bases between. This CDR3 has 15 residues. Germline V gene lookup returns CDR1 MNHEY and CDR2 SVGAGI. CDR3 nucleotide sequence: TGTGCCAGCAGTAACCCTGGGCGGGGTATAGATGAGCAGTTCTTC. It translates to CASSNPGRGIDEQFF.

The rearrangement links TRBV6-5 to TRBJ2-7; 7 bases match TRBD1. Germline V gene data show CDR1 as MNHEY and CDR2 as SVGAGI. The CDR3 loop spans 13 amino acids. The V segment lost 6 bases and the J segment 6 bases; nucleotides outside the gene matches: 8. The CDR3 is CASSRDRVTEQYF. The CDR3 DNA sequence: TGTGCCAGCAGCCGTGACAGGGTAACCGAGCAGTACTTC.

V gene TRBV5-1 combines with J gene TRBJ2-7, with 9 bases aligning to TRBD1. Trimming cost V 0 bases and J 6 bases; bases outside gene matches: 10. Germline values: CDR1 SGHRS, CDR2 YFSETQ. The CDR3 contains 16 residues. For the CDR3, the DNA is TGCGCCAGCAGCTTGGGGACAGGGGCGGACTACGGCGAGCAGTACTTC. Translating gives CASSLGTGADYGEQYF.

The CDR3 DNA reads as TGTGCCAGCAGAGAACAGGGGGGCAATCAGCCCCAGCATTTT. It is translated as CASREQGGNQPQHF. The V and J genes are TRBV2 and TRBJ1-5; TRBD1 matches 8 bases. From germline, CDR1 is SNHLY and CDR2 FYNNEI. This CDR3 contains 14 residues. Unmatched junction bases numbered 3, after V lost 6 bases and J lost 2 bases. Supplemented by reference TRBV2 and TRBJ1-5, the full variable domain reads EPEVTQTPSHQVTQMGQEVILRCVPISNHLYFYWYRQILGQKVEFLVSFYNNEISEKSEIFDDQFSVERPDGSNFTLKIRSTKLEDSAMYFCASREQGGNQPQHFGDGTRLSIL.